The 10 T cell receptor beta chains given below trace back to one sample, sequenced in a study of OX40 agonist ivuxolimab in advanced cancers. Assay used: immunoSEQ multiplex PCR; TCRdb lists only in-frame clones, some missing. The sample lists around 95,000 clones; approximately 90% were seen once. The source was CD4+ or CD8+ T cells sorted from blood, collected in a trial of the OX40 agonist ivuxolimab. The receptors stem from an adult with an advanced solid tumor such as melanoma, head and neck, liver or kidney cancer.

The chain employs TRBV5-1 and TRBJ2-2; 8 positions match TRBD1. Germline CDR1 is SGHRS and CDR2 is YFSETQ. Trimming at V came to 1 base and at J to 3 bases, leaving 14 bases not matched to a gene. There are 19 residues in the CDR3. The CDR3 reads CASSLPKGQVPLYTGELFF. DNA of the CDR3: TGCGCCAGCAGCTTGCCCAAGGGACAGGTCCCCCTTTACACCGGGGAGCTGTTTTTT.

The V and J genes are TRBV28 and TRBJ2-2; TRBD1 matches at 7 bases. The CDR3 runs to 16 residues. Germline trimming cut 6 bases from V and 7 bases from J; bases unmatched to any gene: 14. From germline, CDR1 is MDHEN and CDR2 SYDVKM. The DNA of the CDR3 is TGTGCCAGCAGACCCGGACAGGCGGTTCGGGACGGGGAGCTGTTTTTT. Its protein is CASRPGQAVRDGELFF.

The genes are TRBV7-9 and TRBJ2-7; TRBD1 or TRBD2 may be the D gene (5 bases each). Germline V CDR1 and CDR2: SEHNR, FQNEAQ (reference sequence). The CDR3 contains 14 residues. V lost 3 bases and J 4 bases, leaving 13 bases between the germline ends. The CDR3 nucleotides read TGTGCCAGCAGCTTGGGGGTGCGCTCGTACGAGCAGTACTTC. Its translation is CASSLGVRSYEQYF.

V usage is TRBV7-2 and J usage is TRBJ2-7, with D possibly matching TRBD2 (6 bases). The V gene's germline CDR1 is SGHTA and CDR2 FQGNSA. This CDR3 comprises 14 residues. V shed 1 base and J shed 5 bases, with 12 bases lying between them. CDR3 in amino acids: CASSLVGRNNEQYF. The CDR3 nucleotides read TGTGCCAGCAGCTTAGTCGGGAGAAACAACGAGCAGTACTTC. Based on the CDR3 plus reference TRBV7-2 and TRBJ2-7, the full variable domain is GAGVSQSPSNKVTEKGKDVELRCDPISGHTALYWYRQSLGQGLEFLIYFQGNSAPDKSGLPSDRFSAERTGGSVSTLTIQRTQQEDSAVYLCASSLVGRNNEQYFGPGTRLTVT.

The chain employs TRBV5-1 and TRBJ2-3, with 16 bases lining up with TRBD2. Germline V gene data show CDR1 as SGHRS and CDR2 as YFSETQ. Losses at the gene ends were 4 bases for V and 1 base for J; bases not matched to a gene: 6. The CDR3 loop spans 18 amino acids. The CDR3 bases are TGCGCCAGCAGCCTAGGGACTAGCGGGAGGGCCGGCACAGATACGCAGTATTTT. It specifies CASSLGTSGRAGTDTQYF.

The rearrangement joins TRBV19 to TRBJ2-7; 16 bases are shared with TRBD2. From germline, CDR1 is LNHDA and CDR2 SQIVND (reference sequence). J gave up 1 base and V 3 bases, and 3 bases lay outside the gene matches. CDR3 length: 17 residues. CDR3 region: CASSIGTSGRGSYEQYF. DNA of the CDR3: TGTGCCAGTAGTATCGGGACTAGCGGGAGGGGATCCTACGAGCAGTACTTC.

The genes are TRBV5-1 and TRBJ1-3; D gene ambiguous. The V end lost 0 bases, the J end lost 4 bases, and 11 bases lay between the germline ends. The CDR3 extends over 15 amino acids. Germline V lookup: CDR1 SGHRS, CDR2 YFSETQ. The CDR3 loop is CASSLGPEEGNTIYF. In DNA form, the CDR3 reads TGCGCCAGCAGCTTGGGGCCTGAGGAAGGAAACACCATATATTTT.

V is TRBV30 and J is TRBJ2-2; 8 nucleotides match TRBD1. The CDR3 sequence is 16 residues long. Germline CDR1 is GTSNPN and CDR2 is SVGIG (reference sequence). V lost 0 bases, J lost 6 bases, and 9 bases stayed unmatched. Written as DNA, the CDR3 is TGTGCCTGGAGTGTAATAACAGGGGGGAGGCCCGGGGAGCTGTTTTTT. This encodes CAWSVITGGRPGELFF.

This clone has just one count. This chain uses TRBV6-5 with TRBJ1-1; D is ambiguous. This CDR3 has 14 amino acids. Germline CDR1 is MNHEY and CDR2 is SVGAGI. Trimming took 2 bases from V and 1 from J, leaving 8 bases between them. Here the CDR3 reads CASSYNRQNTEAFF. CDR3 DNA sequence: TGTGCCAGCAGTTACAACCGACAGAACACTGAAGCTTTCTTT.

This chain links TRBV2 with TRBJ1-5, with D perhaps TRBD1 (6 bases). Germline V gene data show CDR1 as SNHLY and CDR2 as FYNNEI. CDR3 length: 15 residues. The germline V and J ends were trimmed by 5 bases and 1 base, with 12 bases remaining between them. The DNA of the CDR3 is TGTGCCAGCAGTTTTGGACAGTCCAGCAATCAGCCCCAGCATTTT. This encodes CASSFGQSSNQPQHF.